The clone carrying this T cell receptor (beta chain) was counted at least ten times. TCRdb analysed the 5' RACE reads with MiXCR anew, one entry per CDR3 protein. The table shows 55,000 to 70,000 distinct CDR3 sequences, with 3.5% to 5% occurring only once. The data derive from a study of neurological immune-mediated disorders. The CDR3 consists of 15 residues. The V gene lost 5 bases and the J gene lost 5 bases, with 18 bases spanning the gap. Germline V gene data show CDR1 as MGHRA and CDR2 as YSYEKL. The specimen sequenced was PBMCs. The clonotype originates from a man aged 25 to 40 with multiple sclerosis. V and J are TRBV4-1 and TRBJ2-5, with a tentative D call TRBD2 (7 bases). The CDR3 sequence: CASSKQGSGGETQYF. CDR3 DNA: TGCGCCAGCAGCAAACAGGGATCCGGGGGGGAGACCCAGTACTTC.